This T cell receptor beta chain derives from a study of OX40 agonist ivuxolimab in advanced cancers. The data were produced by immunoSEQ multiplex PCR, yet TCRdb's version contains in-frame clones alone and is incomplete. The data contain about 73,000 clones, about 88% of them singletons. This CDR3 contains 14 residues. The V gene's germline CDR1 is MGHDK and CDR2 SYGVNS. V was cut by 0 bases and J by 2 bases, with 5 bases left in between. The sequencing here drew on CD4+ or CD8+ T cells sorted from blood, taken in a trial of the OX40 agonist ivuxolimab. The TCR comes from an adult with an advanced solid tumor such as melanoma, head and neck, liver or kidney cancer. V and J are TRBV25-1 and TRBJ1-3, with D hard to call. The CDR3 loop is CASSEYGAGNTIYF. Written as DNA, the CDR3 is TGTGCCAGCAGTGAATATGGGGCTGGAAACACCATATATTTT.